These 3 T cell receptor beta chains were sequenced from one sample in a study of T cells after yellow fever vaccination. In TCRdb, the 5' RACE reads were re-called with MiXCR into one record per CDR3 protein. This table has fewer than 400,000 distinct CDR3 sequences, around 6.4% appearing once. Material: PBMCs, obtained 5 days after the yellow fever booster vaccination. Source of these receptors: a man under 40 who received the YFV17D yellow fever vaccine.

At least ten counts were recorded for this clonotype. The chain recombines TRBV7-8 with TRBJ2-7; 9 bases line up with TRBD2. The CDR3 is made up of 15 amino acids. The germline gives CDR1 SGHVS, CDR2 FQNEAQ. V lost 6 bases to trimming and J lost 0 bases; unmatched junction nucleotides: 6. The CDR3 is CASSSSGVGSYEQYF. DNA for the CDR3: TGTGCCAGCAGTTCTAGCGGGGTGGGCTCCTACGAGCAGTACTTC.

In its sample, this clonotype was seen a few times. V gene TRBV20-1 combines with J gene TRBJ2-3; 8 bases are a match to TRBD2. The germline CDR1 and CDR2 sequences are DFQATT and SNEGSKA (reference sequence). V lost 3 bases and J lost 3; bases outside the gene matches: 17. This CDR3 region has 18 residues. CDR3 coding DNA: TGCAGTGCTAGGATTGCGGGGGGCAAAAATAGCGGGACAGATACGCAGTATTTT. This gives the protein CSARIAGGKNSGTDTQYF.

This clonotype appeared many times. The chain has TRBV12-3 or TRBV12-4 and TRBJ2-5; 7 bases align to TRBD2. J was trimmed by 4 bases and V by 2 bases; bases with no gene match: 1. The CDR3 is made up of 13 amino acids. The CDR3 DNA reads as TGTGCCAGCAGTTTACCGGGGGGAGAGACCCAGTACTTC. This translates into CASSLPGGETQYF.